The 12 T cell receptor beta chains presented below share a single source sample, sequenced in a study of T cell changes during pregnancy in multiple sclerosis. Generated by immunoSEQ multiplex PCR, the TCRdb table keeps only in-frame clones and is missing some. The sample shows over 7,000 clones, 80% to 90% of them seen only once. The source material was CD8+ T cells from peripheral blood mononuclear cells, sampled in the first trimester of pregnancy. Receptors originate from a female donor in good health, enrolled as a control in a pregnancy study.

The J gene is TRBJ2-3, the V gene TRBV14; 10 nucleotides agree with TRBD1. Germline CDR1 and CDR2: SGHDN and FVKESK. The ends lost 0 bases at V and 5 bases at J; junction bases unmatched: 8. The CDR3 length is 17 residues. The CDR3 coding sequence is TGTGCCAGCAGCCAAGATCCGGGACAGGGGATAATAGATACGCAGTATTTT. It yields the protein CASSQDPGQGIIDTQYF.

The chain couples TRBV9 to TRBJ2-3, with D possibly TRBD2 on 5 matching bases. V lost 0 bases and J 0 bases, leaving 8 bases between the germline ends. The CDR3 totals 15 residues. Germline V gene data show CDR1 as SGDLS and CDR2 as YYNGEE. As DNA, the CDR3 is TGTGCCAGCAGCGTAGCAGCGGAGAGCACAGATACGCAGTATTTT. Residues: CASSVAAESTDTQYF.

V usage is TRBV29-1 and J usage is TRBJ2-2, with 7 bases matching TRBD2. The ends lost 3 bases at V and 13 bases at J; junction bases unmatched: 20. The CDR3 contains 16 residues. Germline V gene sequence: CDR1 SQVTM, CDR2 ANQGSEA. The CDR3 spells CSVESGGVLGWPGLFF. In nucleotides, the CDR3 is TGCAGCGTTGAGTCGGGAGGAGTCCTGGGGTGGCCCGGGCTGTTTTTT.

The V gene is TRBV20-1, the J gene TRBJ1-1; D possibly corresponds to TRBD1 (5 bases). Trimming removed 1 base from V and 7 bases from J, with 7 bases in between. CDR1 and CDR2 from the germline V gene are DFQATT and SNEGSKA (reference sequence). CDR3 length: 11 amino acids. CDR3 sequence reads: CSARGQIEAFF. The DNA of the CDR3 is TGCAGTGCTAGAGGACAGATTGAAGCTTTCTTT.

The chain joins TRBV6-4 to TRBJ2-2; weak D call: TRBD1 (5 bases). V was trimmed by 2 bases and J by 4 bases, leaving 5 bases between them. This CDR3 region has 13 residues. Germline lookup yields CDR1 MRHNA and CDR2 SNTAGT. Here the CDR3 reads CASSDRGTGELFF. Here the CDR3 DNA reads TGTGCCAGCAGTGACAGGGGCACCGGGGAGCTGTTTTTT.

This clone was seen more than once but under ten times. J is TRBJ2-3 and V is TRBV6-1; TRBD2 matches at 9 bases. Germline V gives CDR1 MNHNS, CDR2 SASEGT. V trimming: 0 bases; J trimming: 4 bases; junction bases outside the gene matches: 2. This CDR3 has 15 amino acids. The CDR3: CASSEAAGGPDTQYF. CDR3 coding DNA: TGTGCCAGCAGTGAAGCGGCGGGGGGGCCAGATACGCAGTATTTT.

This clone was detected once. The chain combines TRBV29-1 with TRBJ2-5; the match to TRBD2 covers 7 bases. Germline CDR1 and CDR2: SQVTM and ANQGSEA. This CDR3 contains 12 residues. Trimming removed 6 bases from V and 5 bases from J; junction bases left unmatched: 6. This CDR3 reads CSVAGVLETQYF. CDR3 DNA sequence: TGCAGCGTCGCGGGGGTTTTGGAGACCCAGTACTTC.

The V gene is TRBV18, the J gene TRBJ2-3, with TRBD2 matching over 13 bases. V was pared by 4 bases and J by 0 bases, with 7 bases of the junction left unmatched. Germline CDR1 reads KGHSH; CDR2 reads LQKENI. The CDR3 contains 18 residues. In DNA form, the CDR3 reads TGTGCCAGCTCACTAGGACTAGCGGGGGAGTTAAGCACAGATACGCAGTATTTT. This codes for CASSLGLAGELSTDTQYF.

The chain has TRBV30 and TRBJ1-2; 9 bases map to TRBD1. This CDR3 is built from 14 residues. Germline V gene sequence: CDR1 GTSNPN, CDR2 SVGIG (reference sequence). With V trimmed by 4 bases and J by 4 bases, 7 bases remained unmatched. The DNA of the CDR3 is TGTGCCTGGACCCCGGGACAGGGAAGCTATGGCTACACCTTC. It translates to CAWTPGQGSYGYTF.

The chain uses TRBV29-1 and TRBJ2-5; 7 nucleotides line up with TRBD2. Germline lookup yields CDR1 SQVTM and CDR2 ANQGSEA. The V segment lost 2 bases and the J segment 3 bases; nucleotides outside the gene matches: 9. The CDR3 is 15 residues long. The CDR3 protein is CSVERTSLLEETQYF. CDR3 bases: TGCAGCGTTGAAAGGACTAGTCTCTTGGAAGAGACCCAGTACTTC.

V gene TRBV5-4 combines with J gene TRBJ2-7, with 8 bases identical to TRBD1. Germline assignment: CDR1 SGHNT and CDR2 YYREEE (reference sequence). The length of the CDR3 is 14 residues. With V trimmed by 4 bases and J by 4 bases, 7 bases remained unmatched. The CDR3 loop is CASSLDRGSYEQYF. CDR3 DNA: TGTGCCAGCAGCCTCGACAGGGGTTCGTACGAGCAGTACTTC.

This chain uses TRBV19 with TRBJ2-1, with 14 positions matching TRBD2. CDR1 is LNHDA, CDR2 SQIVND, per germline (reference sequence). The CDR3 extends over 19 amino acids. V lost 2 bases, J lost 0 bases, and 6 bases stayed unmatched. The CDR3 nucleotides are TGTGCCAGTAGTATATTGGGACTAGCGGGGGCAAGCTCCTACAATGAGCAGTTCTTC. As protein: CASSILGLAGASSYNEQFF.